The clone carrying this T cell receptor (beta chain) was observed at least ten times. The antigen is not known. Separate cDNA molecules received unique molecular identifiers, which the library attached to them. TCRdb passed the RACE reads through MiXCR, listing each CDR3 protein once. The table has just under 350,000 distinct CDR3 sequences, around 7% seen once. Specified time point: patch test 1, 2 weeks after DPC sensitization. Treatment in this sample: therapeutic diphenylcyclopropenone sensitization with weekly scalp DPC. Those who donated were patients with alopecia, 18 to 70 years of age, and suitable for DPC. Germline-derived CDR1 and CDR2 are LNHNV and YYDKDF (reference sequence). V lost 5 bases and J lost 6, with 15 bases in between. This CDR3 has 14 residues. This sample is drawn from a study of human T cells and chemical hapten exposure. General observations from the study: Significantly greater numbers of large CDR3 similarity clusters came from expanded TCRs than from controls.

This receptor was identified in a woman aged 18-29 years with alopecia areata. Some clones in this sample may be carry-over from other donors' samples. The chain links TRBV15 to TRBJ2-3; possibly TRBD1 or TRBD2 for D (5 bases each). This specimen was whole blood, taken in connection with sensitization to the hapten diphenylcyclopropenone (DPC). CDR3 amino acids: CATSWGSQGDTQYF. In DNA form, the CDR3 reads TGTGCCACCAGCTGGGGGTCCCAAGGGGATACGCAGTATTTT.